This T cell receptor beta chain emerged from a study of blood T cells in healthy people across ages. Points on this clonotype: The target antigen is unknown.

A sample-barcoded 5' primer and a J-beta primer mix were used in a second PCR of roughly 7 to 11 cycles. TCRdb reprocessed the 5' RACE reads with MiXCR, giving one entry per CDR3 protein. Among over a million distinct CDR3 sequences, less than 45% were seen once, and the ten largest hold about 4.1%. Regarding the study as a whole: PBMCs left unsorted prevented a conclusive naive versus antigen-experienced comparison. Versus aged donors, long-lived donors had higher diversity and more naive CD4+ cells.

Investigators took roughly 9.5 milliliters of peripheral blood from every donor. Trimming at V came to 6 bases and at J to 8 bases, leaving 9 bases not matched to a gene. The CDR3 runs to 16 residues. Per the germline V gene, CDR1 is LGHNA and CDR2 is YSLEER. The J gene is TRBJ2-1, the V gene TRBV4-3; TRBD2 matches at 14 bases. The sequence was obtained from a woman aged 18-29 years in good health. Specimen: blood. In DNA, the CDR3 is TGCGCCAGCAGTCCCGGGACTAGCGGGGGTACGGATGAGCAGTTCTTC. This translates into CASSPGTSGGTDEQFF.